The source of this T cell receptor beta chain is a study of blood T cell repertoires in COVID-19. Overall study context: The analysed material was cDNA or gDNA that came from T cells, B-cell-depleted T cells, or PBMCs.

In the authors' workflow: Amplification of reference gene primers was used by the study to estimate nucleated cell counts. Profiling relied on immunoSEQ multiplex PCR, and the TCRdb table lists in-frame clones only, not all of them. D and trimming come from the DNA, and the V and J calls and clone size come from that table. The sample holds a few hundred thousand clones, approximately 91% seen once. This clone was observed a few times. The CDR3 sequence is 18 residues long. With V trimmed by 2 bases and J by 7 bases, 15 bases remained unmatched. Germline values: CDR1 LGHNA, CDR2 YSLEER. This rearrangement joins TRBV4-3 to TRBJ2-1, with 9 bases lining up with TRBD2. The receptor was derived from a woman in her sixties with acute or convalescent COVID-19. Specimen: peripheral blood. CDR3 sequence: CASSQSFIGLAGSNEQFF. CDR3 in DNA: TGCGCCAGCAGCCAATCTTTCATAGGCCTAGCGGGAAGTAATGAGCAGTTCTTC.